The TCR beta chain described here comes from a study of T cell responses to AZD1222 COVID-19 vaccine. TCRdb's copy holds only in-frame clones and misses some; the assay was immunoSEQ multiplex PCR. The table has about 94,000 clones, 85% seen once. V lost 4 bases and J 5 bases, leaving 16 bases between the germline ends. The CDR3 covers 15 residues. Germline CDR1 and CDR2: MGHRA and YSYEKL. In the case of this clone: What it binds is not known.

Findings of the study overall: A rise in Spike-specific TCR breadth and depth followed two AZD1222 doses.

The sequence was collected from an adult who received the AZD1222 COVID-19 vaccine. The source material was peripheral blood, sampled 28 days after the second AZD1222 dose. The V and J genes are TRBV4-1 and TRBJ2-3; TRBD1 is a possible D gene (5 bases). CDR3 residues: CASSLGPQQVDTQYF. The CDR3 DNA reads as TGCGCCAGCAGCCTCGGCCCCCAACAGGTAGATACGCAGTATTTT.